This T cell receptor beta chain is from a study of blood T cell repertoires in COVID-19. Study information: Sites across the United States, Italy and Spain contributed samples from acute and convalescent COVID-19. T cells, B-cell-depleted T cells, or PBMCs supplied cDNA or gDNA.

This CDR3 has 15 residues. The V gene's germline CDR1 is MNHEY and CDR2 SVGAGI. V lost 7 bases, J lost 0 bases, and 13 bases lay in between. In the source study's methods: Nucleated cell counts were estimated from reference gene primer amplification. TCRdb's table, derived via immunoSEQ multiplex PCR, lists solely in-frame clones and lacks some. Clone size and the V and J calls come from that table; the DNA yielded D and trimming. The top ten hold roughly 0.92% of the sample, which has 250,000 to 300,000 clones, around 86% seen once. The sequence came from a middle-aged woman who had recovered from COVID-19. Sequencing input: peripheral blood. This chain joins TRBV6-5 and TRBJ1-5; D is unresolved. CDR3 bases: TGTGCCAGCATCGAAACCCTCAGTAGCAATCAGCCCCAGCATTTT. Encoded protein: CASIETLSSNQPQHF.